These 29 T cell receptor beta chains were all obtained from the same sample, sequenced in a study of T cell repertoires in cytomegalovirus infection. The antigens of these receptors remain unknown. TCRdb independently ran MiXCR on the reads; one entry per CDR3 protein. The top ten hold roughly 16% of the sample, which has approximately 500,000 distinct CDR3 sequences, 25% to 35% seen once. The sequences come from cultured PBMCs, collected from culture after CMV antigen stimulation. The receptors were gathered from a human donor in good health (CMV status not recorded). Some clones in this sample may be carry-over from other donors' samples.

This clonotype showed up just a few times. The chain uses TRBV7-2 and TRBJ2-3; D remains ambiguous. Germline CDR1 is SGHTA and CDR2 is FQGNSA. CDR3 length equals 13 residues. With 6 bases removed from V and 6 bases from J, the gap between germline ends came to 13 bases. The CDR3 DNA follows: TGTGCCAGCAGGGGGTATGTTGAGGATACGCAGTATTTT. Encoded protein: CASRGYVEDTQYF.

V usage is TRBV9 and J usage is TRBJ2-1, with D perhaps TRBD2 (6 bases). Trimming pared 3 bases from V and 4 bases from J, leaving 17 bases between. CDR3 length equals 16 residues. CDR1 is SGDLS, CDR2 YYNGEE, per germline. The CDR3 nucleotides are TGTGCCAGCAGCGGGGGGGACGGGAGCCGGTACAATGAGCAGTTCTTC. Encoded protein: CASSGGDGSRYNEQFF. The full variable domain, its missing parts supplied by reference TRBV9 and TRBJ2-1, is DSGVTQTPKHLITATGQRVTLRCSPRSGDLSVYWYQQSLDQGLQFLIQYYNGEERAKGNILERFSAQQFPDLHSELNLSSLELGDSALYFCASSGGDGSRYNEQFFGPGTRLTVL.

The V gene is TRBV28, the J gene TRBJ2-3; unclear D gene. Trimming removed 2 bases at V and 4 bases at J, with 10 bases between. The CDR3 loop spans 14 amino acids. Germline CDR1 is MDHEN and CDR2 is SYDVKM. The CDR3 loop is CASSLTGLADTQYF. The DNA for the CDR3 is TGTGCCAGCAGTTTAACGGGCCTGGCAGATACGCAGTATTTT.

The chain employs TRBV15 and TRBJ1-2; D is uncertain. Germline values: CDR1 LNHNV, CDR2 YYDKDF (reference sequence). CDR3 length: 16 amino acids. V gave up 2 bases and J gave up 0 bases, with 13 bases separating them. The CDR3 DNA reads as TGTGCCACCAGCAGAACCTACAACGATCCTAACTATGGCTACACCTTC. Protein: CATSRTYNDPNYGYTF.

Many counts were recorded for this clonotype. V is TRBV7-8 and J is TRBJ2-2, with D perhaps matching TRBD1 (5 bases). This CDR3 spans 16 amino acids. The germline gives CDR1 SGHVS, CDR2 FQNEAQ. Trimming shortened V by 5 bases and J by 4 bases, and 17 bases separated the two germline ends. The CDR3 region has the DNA TGTGCCAGCAGCCCGCAGGGCAGGAAAACCACCGGGGAGCTGTTTTTT. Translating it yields CASSPQGRKTTGELFF.

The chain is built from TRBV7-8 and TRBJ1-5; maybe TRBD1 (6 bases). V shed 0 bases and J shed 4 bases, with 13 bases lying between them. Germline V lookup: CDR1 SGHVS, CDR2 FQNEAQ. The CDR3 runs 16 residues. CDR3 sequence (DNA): TGTGCCAGCAGCTTAGCTCCCGGGGGCAGAAATCAGCCCCAGCATTTT. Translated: CASSLAPGGRNQPQHF.

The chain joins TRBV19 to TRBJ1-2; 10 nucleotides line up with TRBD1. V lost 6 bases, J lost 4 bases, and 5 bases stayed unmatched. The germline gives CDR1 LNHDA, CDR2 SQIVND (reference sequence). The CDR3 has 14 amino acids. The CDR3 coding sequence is TGTGCCAGTAGCGCCGGGACAGGGGCCTATGGCTACACCTTC. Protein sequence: CASSAGTGAYGYTF.

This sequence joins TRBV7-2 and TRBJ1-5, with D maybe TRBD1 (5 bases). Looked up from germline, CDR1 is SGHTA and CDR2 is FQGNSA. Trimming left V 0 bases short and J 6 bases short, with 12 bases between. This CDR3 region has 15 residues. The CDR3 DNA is TGTGCCAGCAGCTTAGCGGGCCGGGGGGGTCAGCCCCAGCATTTT. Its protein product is CASSLAGRGGQPQHF.

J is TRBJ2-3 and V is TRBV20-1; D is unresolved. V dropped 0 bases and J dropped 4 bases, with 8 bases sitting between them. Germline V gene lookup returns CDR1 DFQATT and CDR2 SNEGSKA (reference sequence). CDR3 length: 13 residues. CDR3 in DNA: TGCAGTGCTAGAGATGTGCAAGCAGATACGCAGTATTTT. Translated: CSARDVQADTQYF.

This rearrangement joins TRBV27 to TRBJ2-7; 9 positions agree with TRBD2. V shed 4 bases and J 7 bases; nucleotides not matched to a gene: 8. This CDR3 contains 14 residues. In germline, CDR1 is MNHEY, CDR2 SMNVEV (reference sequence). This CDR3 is CASSSVAGVGEQYV. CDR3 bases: TGTGCCAGCAGTTCCGTAGCGGGAGTGGGAGAGCAGTACGTC.

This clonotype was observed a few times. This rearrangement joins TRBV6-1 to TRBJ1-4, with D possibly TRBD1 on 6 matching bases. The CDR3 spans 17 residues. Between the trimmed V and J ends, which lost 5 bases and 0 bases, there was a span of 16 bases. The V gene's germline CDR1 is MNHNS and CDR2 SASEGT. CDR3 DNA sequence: TGTGCCAGCAGTAAAAACCCACAGGGTACAACTAATGAAAAACTGTTTTTT. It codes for CASSKNPQGTTNEKLFF.

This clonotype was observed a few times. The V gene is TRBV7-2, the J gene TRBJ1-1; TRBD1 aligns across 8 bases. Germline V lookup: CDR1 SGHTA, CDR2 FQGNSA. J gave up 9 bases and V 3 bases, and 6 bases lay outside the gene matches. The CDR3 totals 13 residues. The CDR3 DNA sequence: TGTGCCAGCAGCTTCGGCAGGGGGCTTAAAGCTTTCTTT. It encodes CASSFGRGLKAFF.

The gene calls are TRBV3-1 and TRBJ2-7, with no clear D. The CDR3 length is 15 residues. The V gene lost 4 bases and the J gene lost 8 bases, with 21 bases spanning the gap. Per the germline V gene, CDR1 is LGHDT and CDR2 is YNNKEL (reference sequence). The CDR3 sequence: CASSLTHSGASKQYF. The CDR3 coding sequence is TGTGCCAGCAGCCTCACCCATTCAGGTGCGTCAAAGCAGTACTTC.

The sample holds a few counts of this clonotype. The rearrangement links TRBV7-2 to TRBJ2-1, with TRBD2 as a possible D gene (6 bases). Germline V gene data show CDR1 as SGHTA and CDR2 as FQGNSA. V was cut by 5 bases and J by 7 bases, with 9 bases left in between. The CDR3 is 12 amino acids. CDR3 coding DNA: TGTGCCAGCAGCCGACTAGTTAATGAGCAGTTCTTC. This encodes CASSRLVNEQFF.

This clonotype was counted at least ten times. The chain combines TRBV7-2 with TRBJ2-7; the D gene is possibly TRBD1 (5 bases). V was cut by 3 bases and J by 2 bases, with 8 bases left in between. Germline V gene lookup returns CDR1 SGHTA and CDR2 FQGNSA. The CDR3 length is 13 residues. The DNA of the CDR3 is TGTGCCAGCAGCTTGGACATCGCCTACGAGCAGTACTTC. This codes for CASSLDIAYEQYF.

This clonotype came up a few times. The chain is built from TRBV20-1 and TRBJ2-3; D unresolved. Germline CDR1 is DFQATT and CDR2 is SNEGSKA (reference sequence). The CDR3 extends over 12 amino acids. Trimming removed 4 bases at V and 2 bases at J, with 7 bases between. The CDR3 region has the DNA TGCAGTGCTACACAACCCACAGATACGCAGTATTTT. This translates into CSATQPTDTQYF.

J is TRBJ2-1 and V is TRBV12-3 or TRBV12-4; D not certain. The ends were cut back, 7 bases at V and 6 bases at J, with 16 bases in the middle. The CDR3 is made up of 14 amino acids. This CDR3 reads CASTPPTAINEQFF. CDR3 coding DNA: TGTGCCAGCACGCCCCCGACCGCGATCAATGAGCAGTTCTTC.

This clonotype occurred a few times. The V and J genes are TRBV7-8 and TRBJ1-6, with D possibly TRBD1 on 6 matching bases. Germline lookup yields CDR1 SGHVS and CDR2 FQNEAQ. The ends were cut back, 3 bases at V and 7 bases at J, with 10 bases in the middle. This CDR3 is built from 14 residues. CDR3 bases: TGTGCCAGCAGCTTGGCGACAGGAAATTCACCCCTCCACTTT. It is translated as CASSLATGNSPLHF.

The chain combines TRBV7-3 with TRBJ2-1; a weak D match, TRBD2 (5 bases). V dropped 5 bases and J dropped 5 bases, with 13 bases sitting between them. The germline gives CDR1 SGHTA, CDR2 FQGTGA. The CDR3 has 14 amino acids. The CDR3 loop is CASSPELAHNEQFF. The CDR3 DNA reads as TGTGCCAGCAGCCCGGAGCTAGCACACAATGAGCAGTTCTTC.

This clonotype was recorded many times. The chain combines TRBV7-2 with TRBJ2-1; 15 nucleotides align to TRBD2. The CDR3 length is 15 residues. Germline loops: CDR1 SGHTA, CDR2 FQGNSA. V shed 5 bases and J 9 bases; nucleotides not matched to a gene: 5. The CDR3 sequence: CASSPRTSGRVEQFF. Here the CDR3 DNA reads TGTGCCAGCAGCCCCCGGACTAGCGGGAGGGTTGAGCAGTTCTTC.

The chain's CDR3 is CASSQRGDQPQHF. The CDR3 region has the DNA TGTGCCAGCAGCCAGCGGGGCGATCAGCCCCAGCATTTT. The genes are TRBV3-1 and TRBJ1-5; weak D call: TRBD1 (5 bases). The germline CDR1 and CDR2 sequences are LGHDT and YNNKEL (reference sequence). The CDR3 extends over 13 amino acids. Trimming removed 3 bases at V and 5 bases at J, with 8 bases between.

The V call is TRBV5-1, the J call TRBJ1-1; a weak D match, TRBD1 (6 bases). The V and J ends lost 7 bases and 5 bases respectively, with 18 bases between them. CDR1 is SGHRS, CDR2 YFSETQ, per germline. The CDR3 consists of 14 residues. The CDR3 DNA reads TGCGCCAGCCAGGGGAGGGCGCGAGAAACTGAAGCTTTCTTT. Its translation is CASQGRARETEAFF.

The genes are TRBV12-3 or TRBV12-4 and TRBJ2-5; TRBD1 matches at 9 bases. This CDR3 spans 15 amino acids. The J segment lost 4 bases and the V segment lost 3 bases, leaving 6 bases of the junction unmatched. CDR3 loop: CASSLGTGRLETQYF. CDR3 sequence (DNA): TGTGCCAGCAGTTTGGGGACAGGGAGATTAGAGACCCAGTACTTC.

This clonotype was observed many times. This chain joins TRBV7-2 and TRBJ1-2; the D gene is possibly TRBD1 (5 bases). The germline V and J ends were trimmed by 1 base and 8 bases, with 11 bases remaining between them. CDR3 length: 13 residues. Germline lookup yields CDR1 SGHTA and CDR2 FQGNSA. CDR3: CASSLDRLTGYTF. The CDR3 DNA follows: TGTGCCAGCAGCTTAGACAGGCTAACCGGCTACACCTTC.

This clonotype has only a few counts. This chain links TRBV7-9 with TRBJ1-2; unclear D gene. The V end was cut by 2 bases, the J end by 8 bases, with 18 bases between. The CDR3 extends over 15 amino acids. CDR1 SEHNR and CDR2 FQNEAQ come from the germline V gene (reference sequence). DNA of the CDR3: TGTGCCAGCAGCTTAACCGGGTCCACAGAAGTCGGCTACACCTTC. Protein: CASSLTGSTEVGYTF.

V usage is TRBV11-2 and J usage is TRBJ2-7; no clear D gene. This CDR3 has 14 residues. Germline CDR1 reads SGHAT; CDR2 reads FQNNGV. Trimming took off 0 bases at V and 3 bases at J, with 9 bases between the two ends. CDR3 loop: CASSLEMEYYEQYV. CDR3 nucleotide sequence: TGTGCCAGCAGCTTAGAGATGGAGTACTACGAGCAGTACGTC.

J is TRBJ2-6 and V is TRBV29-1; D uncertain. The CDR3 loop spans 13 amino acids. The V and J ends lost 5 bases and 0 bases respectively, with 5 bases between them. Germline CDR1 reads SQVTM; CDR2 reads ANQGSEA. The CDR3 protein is CSVYGSGANVLTF. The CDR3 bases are TGCAGCGTTTACGGCTCTGGGGCCAACGTCCTGACTTTC.

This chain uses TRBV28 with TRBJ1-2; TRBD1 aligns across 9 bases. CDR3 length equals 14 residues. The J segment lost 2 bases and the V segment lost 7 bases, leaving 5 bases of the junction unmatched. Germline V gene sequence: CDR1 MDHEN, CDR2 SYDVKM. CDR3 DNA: TGTGCCAGCAACTCGGGACAGGGCAACTATGGCTACACCTTC. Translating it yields CASNSGQGNYGYTF.

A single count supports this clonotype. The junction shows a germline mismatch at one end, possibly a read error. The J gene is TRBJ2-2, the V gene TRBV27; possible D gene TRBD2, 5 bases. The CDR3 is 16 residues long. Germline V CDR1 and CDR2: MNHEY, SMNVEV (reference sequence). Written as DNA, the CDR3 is TGTGCCAGCAGTTTAGGCTCAGAAATTGGTACCGGGGAGCTGATTTTT. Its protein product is CASSLGSEIGTGELIF.